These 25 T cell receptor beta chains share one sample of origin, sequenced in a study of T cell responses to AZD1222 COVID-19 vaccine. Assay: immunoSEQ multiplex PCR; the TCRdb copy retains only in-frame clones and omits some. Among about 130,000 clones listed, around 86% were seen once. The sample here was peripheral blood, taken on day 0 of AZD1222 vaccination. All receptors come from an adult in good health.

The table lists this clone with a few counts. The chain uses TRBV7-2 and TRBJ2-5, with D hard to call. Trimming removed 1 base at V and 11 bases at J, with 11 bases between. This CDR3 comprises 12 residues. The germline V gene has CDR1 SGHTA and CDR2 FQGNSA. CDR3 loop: CASSLDRTAQYF. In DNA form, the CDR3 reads TGTGCCAGCAGCTTAGATCGTACAGCTCAGTACTTC.

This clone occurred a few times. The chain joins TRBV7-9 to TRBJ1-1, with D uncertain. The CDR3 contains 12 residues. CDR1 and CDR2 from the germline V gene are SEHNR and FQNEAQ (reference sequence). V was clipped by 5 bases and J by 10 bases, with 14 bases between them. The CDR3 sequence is CASSRPSTAAFF. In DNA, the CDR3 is TGTGCCAGCAGCCGACCGTCCACGGCAGCTTTCTTT. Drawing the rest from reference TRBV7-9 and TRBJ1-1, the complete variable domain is DTGVSQNPRHKITKRGQNVTFRCDPISEHNRLYWYRQTLGQGPEFLTYFQNEAQLEKSRLLSDRFSAERPKGSFSTLEIQRTEQGDSAMYLCASSRPSTAAFFGQGTRLTVV.

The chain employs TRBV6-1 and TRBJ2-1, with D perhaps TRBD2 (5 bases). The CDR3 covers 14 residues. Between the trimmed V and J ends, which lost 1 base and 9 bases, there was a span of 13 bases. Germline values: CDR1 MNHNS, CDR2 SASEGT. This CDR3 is CASSEGGLVVEQFF. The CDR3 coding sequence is TGTGCCAGCAGTGAAGGAGGGCTAGTGGTTGAGCAGTTCTTC.

CDR3 region: CASSWDRGTEAFF. In DNA form, the CDR3 reads TGTGCCAGCAGCTGGGACAGGGGGACTGAAGCTTTCTTT. This chain joins TRBV14 and TRBJ1-1, with 11 bases lining up with TRBD1. Germline V gives CDR1 SGHDN, CDR2 FVKESK. The CDR3 is 13 amino acids. With V trimmed by 5 bases and J by 5 bases, 1 base remained unmatched.

The CDR3 protein is CASEDPYDTEAFF. The DNA for the CDR3 is TGTGCCAGCGAGGACCCGTACGACACTGAAGCTTTCTTT. The chain couples TRBV2 to TRBJ1-1, with D hard to call. Per germline, CDR1 SNHLY and CDR2 FYNNEI. V shed 8 bases and J shed 3 bases, with 13 bases lying between them. The CDR3 sequence is 13 residues long.

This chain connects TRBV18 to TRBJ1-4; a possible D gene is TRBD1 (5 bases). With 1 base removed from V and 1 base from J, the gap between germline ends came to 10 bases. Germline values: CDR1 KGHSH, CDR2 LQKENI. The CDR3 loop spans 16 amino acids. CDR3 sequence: CASSPLLQETNEKLFF. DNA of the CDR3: TGTGCCAGCTCACCACTACTACAGGAAACTAATGAAAAACTGTTTTTT.

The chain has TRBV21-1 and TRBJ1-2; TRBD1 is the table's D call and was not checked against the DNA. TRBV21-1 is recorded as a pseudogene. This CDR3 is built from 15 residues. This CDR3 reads CASSKGKGRPSGYTF. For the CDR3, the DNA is TGTGCCAGCAGCAAAGGGAAAGGCAGGCCCAGCGGCTACACCTTC.

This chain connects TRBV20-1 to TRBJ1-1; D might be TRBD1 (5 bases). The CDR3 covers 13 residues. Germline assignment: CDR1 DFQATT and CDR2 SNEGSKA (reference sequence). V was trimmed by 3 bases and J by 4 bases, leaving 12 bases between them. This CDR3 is CSASSQGGTEAFF. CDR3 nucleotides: TGCAGTGCTAGTTCCCAGGGCGGCACTGAAGCTTTCTTT.

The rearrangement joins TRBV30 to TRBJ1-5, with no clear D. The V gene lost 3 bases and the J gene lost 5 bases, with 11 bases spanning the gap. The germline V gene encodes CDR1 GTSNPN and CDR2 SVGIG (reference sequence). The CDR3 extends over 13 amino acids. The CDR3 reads CAWRPRGDQPQHF. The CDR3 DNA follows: TGTGCCTGGAGACCAAGAGGAGATCAGCCCCAGCATTTT.

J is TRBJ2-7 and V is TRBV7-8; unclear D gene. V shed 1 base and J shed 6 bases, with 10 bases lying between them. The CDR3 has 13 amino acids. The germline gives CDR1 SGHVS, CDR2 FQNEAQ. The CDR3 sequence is CASSLVDTTEQYF. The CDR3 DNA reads TGTGCCAGCAGCTTAGTGGATACCACCGAGCAGTACTTC.

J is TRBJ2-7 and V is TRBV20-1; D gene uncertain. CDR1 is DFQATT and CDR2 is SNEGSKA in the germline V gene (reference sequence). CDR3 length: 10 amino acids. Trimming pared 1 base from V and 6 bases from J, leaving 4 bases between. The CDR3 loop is CSARAGEQYF. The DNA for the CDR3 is TGCAGTGCTAGAGCGGGCGAGCAGTACTTC.

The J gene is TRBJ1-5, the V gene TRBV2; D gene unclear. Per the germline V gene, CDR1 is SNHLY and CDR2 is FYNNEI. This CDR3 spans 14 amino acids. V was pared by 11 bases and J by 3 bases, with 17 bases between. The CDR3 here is CASHPTVLNQPQHF. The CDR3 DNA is TGTGCCTCGCACCCGACCGTCCTCAATCAGCCCCAGCATTTT.

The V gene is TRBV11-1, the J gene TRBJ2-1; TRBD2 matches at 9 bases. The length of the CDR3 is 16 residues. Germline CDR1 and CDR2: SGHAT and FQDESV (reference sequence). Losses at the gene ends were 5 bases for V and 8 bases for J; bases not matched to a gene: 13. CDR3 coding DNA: TGTGCCAGCAGCCTCCCCCCAGGGACTAGCCCCTATGAGCAGTTCTTC. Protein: CASSLPPGTSPYEQFF.

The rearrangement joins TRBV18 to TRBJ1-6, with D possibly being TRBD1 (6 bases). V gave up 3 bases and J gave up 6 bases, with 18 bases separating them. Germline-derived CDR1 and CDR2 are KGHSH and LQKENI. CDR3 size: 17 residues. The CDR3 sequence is CASSPSRGQGINSPLHF. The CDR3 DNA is TGTGCCAGCTCACCGTCCAGGGGACAAGGGATTAATTCACCCCTCCACTTT.

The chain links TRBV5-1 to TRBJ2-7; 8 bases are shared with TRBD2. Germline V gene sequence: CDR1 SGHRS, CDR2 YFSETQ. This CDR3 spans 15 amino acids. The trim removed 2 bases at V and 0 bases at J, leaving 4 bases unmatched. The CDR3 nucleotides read TGCGCCAGCAGCTTCGGGGGACTAGGCTCCTACGAGCAGTACTTC. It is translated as CASSFGGLGSYEQYF.

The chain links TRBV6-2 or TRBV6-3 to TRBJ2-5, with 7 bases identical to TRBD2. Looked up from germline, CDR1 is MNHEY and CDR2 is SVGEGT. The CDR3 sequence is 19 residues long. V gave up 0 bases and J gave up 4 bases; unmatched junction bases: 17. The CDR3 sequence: CASSYSVGLRTPRGETQYF. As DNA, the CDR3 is TGTGCCAGCAGTTACTCGGTGGGACTACGGACCCCAAGGGGAGAGACCCAGTACTTC.

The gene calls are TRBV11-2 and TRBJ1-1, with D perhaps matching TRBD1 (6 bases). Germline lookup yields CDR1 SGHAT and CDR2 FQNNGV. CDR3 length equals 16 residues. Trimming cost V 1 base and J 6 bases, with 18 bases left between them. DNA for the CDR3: TGTGCCAGCAGCTTAGTTACTACGGGGGCTCGGGCTGAAGCTTTCTTT. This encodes CASSLVTTGARAEAFF.

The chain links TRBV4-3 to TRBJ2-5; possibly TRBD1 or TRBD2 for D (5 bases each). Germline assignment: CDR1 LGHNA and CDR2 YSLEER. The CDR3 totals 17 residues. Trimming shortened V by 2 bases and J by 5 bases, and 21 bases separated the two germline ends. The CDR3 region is CASSQSLGVSGTETQYF. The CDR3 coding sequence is TGCGCCAGCAGCCAATCTTTGGGGGTGAGTGGGACGGAGACCCAGTACTTC.

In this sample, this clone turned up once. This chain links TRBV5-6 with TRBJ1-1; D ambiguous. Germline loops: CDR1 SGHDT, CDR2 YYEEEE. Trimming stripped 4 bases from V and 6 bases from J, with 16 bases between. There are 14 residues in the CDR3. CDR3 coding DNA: TGTGCCAGCAGCCTTGAACTGAGCCGACCTGAAGCTTTCTTT. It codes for CASSLELSRPEAFF.

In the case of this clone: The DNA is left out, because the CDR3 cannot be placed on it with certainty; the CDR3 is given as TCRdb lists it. The CDR3 loop reads CASSLRFGGEYGYTF. The chain combines TRBV5-5 with TRBJ1-2. Germline-derived CDR1 and CDR2 are SGHKS and YYEKEE (reference sequence). The CDR3 is made up of 15 amino acids, end residues included.

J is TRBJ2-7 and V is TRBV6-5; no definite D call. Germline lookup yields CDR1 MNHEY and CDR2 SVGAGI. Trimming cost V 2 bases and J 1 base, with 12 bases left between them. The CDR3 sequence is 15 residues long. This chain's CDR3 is CASSYMPSVSYEQYF. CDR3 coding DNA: TGTGCCAGCAGTTACATGCCCTCTGTTTCCTACGAGCAGTACTTC.

The CDR3 here is CASSRAAGDSYEQYF. CDR3 in DNA: TGCGCCAGCAGCCGCGCGGCAGGGGACTCCTACGAGCAGTACTTC. V usage is TRBV4-3 and J usage is TRBJ2-7; a possible D gene is TRBD1 (6 bases). Germline CDR1 LGHNA, CDR2 YSLEER. The length of the CDR3 is 15 residues. Trimming shortened V by 4 bases and J by 0 bases, and 13 bases separated the two germline ends.

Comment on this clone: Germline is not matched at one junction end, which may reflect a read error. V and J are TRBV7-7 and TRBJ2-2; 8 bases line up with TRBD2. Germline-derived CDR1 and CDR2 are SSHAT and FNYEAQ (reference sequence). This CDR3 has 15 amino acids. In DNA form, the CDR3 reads TGTGCTAGCAGCCTCGGACGGGAGGGAACCGGGGAGCTGTTTTTT. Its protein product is CASSLGREGTGELFF. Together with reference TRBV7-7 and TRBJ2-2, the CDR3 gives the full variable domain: GAGVSQSPRYKVTKRGQDVTLRCDPISSHATLYWYQQALGQGPEFLTYFNYEAQPDKSGLPSDRFSAERPEGSISTLTIQRTEQRDSAMYRCASSLGREGTGELFFGEGSRLTVL.

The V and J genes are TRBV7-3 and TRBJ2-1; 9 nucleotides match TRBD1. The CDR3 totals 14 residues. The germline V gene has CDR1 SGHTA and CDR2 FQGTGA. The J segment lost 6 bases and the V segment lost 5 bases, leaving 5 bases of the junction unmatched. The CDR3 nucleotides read TGTGCCAGCAGCCCAGGGACAGGGCGCAATGAGCAGTTCTTC. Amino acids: CASSPGTGRNEQFF.

This chain's CDR3 is CASSQAGGGAYEQYF. CDR3 in DNA: TGTGCCAGCAGCCAAGCGGGGGGCGGAGCCTACGAGCAGTACTTC. V is TRBV4-2 and J is TRBJ2-7; D possibly corresponds to TRBD2 (7 bases). The germline gives CDR1 LGHNA, CDR2 YNFKEQ. V was shortened by 1 base and J by 2 bases, with 12 bases between the two germline ends. There are 15 residues in the CDR3.